This T cell receptor (beta chain) was recorded in a study of T-cell reconstitution after alpha-beta-depleted transplantation in children. General study results and limits: Hyperexpanded clones declined; after one year, newly produced T cells mostly supplied diversity.

As for this clonotype: The antigen is unknown.

Trimming left V 7 bases short and J 6 bases short, with 18 bases between. In germline, CDR1 is SEHNR, CDR2 FQNEAQ (reference sequence). The CDR3 runs to 14 residues. It was with unique molecular identifiers that the TCRbeta library was prepared. TCRdb recomputed calls from the PCR reads with MiXCR, one row per CDR3 protein. The table has 98,000 or so distinct CDR3 sequences, about 6.5% seen once. The receptor comes from a male patient aged 2-15 years who had a stem cell transplant for acute lymphoblastic leukemia, so the T cells may come from the graft donor. This chain links TRBV7-9 with TRBJ2-5, with D possibly TRBD2 on 7 matching bases. This specimen consisted of PBMCs, mostly from graft donor cells, obtained 360 days after TCRalphabeta/CD19-depleted stem cell transplant. The CDR3 DNA reads as TGTGCCAGCACCTGGGGAGGGGGAGTGAAGACCCAGTACTTC. Protein sequence: CASTWGGGVKTQYF.